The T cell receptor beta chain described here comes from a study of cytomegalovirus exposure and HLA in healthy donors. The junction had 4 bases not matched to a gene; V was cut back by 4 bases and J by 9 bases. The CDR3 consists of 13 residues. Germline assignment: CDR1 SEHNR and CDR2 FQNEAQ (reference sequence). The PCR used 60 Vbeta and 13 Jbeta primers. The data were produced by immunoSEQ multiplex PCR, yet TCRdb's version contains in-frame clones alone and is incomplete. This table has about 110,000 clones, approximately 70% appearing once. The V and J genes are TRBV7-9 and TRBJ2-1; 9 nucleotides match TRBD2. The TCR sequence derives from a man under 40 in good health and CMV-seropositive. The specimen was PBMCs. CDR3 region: CASSSGLAPEQFF. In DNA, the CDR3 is TGTGCCAGCAGCTCCGGACTAGCGCCTGAGCAGTTCTTC.